This TCR beta chain was recovered during a study of cytomegalovirus exposure and HLA in healthy donors. Findings of the study overall: When analyzed later, a missense DCLRE1C variant was found to be linked to TCR beta V- and J-gene trimming. Donors were assumed by presence/absence analyses to have roughly uniform sequencing depth. For most subjects, TCR beta sequences were reported to predict HLA-A and HLA-B alleles with accuracy.

Remarks on this clone: Its antigen remains unidentified.

The PCR contained 60 Vbeta and 13 Jbeta primers. Profiling relied on immunoSEQ multiplex PCR, and the TCRdb table lists in-frame clones only, not all of them. The sample lists about 140,000 clones; about 80% were seen once. The germline CDR1 and CDR2 sequences are MNHEY and SVGAGI. CDR3 size: 13 residues. Trimming removed 0 bases at V and 7 bases at J, with 9 bases between. Sequences were obtained from PBMCs. The receptor was derived from a woman in her sixties or seventies in good health and CMV-seropositive. The chain has TRBV6-5 and TRBJ1-2; D unresolved. The CDR3 sequence: CASSYSVHLGYTF. The CDR3, as DNA: TGTGCCAGCAGTTACTCGGTACACCTTGGCTACACCTTC.